The 3 T cell receptor beta chains given below trace back to one sample, sequenced in a study of OX40 agonist ivuxolimab in advanced cancers. Data came from immunoSEQ multiplex PCR; TCRdb stores just in-frame clones and leaves some out. The sample carries roughly 86,000 clones, about 90% recorded once. Sequencing was performed on CD4+ or CD8+ T cells sorted from blood, taken in a trial of the OX40 agonist ivuxolimab. The receptor set was obtained from an adult with an advanced solid tumor such as melanoma, head and neck, liver or kidney cancer.

The V gene is TRBV7-2, the J gene TRBJ1-4, with D unresolved. Germline CDR1 is SGHTA and CDR2 is FQGNSA. The CDR3 consists of 15 residues. Trimming removed 1 base from V and 5 bases from J, with 11 bases in between. CDR3 loop: CASSLGWQQNEKLFF. Written as DNA, the CDR3 is TGTGCCAGCAGCTTAGGTTGGCAGCAGAATGAAAAACTGTTTTTT.

The rearrangement joins TRBV28 to TRBJ2-5, with 7 bases matching TRBD2. CDR3 size: 11 residues. The J segment lost 5 bases and the V segment lost 8 bases, leaving 2 bases of the junction unmatched. Germline CDR1 reads MDHEN; CDR2 reads SYDVKM. The CDR3 DNA reads as TGTGCCAGCCATAGCGGGGAGACCCAGTACTTC. Its protein is CASHSGETQYF.

The rearrangement links TRBV18 to TRBJ2-6; TRBD1 aligns across 10 bases. Germline CDR1 reads KGHSH; CDR2 reads LQKENI. V lost 6 bases to trimming and J lost 2 bases; unmatched junction nucleotides: 13. The CDR3 contains 19 residues. The CDR3 sequence: CASSHFAGQGQAGANVLTF. CDR3 nucleotide sequence: TGTGCCAGCTCCCATTTCGCGGGACAGGGGCAGGCTGGGGCCAACGTCCTGACTTTC.